This T cell receptor beta chain was recorded in a study of blood T cell repertoires in COVID-19. Study-level information: The United States, Italy and Spain provided the acute and convalescent COVID-19 samples. Sources were T cells, B-cell-depleted T cells, or PBMCs; the material itself was cDNA or gDNA.

Trimming took 3 bases from V and 5 from J; bases not matched to a gene: 4. Germline V gene lookup returns CDR1 SGHKS and CDR2 YYEKEE (reference sequence). The CDR3 has 13 residues. In the authors' methods: Amplification of reference gene primers provided the estimated nucleated cell counts. Method: immunoSEQ multiplex PCR; TCRdb's copy keeps in-frame clones and lacks some. That table furnishes V, J and clone size, whereas the DNA furnished D and trimming. The table lists approximately 140,000 clones, 88% of them singletons. The sequenced sample consisted of peripheral blood. The TCR originated in a human donor in a cohort sampled during active COVID-19. The chain couples TRBV5-5 to TRBJ2-5; 7 bases match TRBD1. CDR3: CASSSQGLETQYF. CDR3 nucleotides: TGTGCCAGCAGCTCACAGGGGTTGGAGACCCAGTACTTC.